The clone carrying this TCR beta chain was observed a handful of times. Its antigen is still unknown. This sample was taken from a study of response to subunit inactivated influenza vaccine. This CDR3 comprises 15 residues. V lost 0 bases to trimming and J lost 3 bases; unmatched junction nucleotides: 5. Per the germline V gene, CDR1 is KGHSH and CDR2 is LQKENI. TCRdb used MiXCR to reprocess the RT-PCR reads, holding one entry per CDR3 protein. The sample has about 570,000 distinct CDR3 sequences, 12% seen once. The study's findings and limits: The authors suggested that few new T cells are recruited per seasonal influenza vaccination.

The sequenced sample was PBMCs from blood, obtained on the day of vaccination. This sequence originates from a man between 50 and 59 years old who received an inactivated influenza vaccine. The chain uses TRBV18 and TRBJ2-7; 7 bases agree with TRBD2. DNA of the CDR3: TGTGCCAGCTCACCACCCGGACTAGGCGACTACGAGCAGTACTTC. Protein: CASSPPGLGDYEQYF.